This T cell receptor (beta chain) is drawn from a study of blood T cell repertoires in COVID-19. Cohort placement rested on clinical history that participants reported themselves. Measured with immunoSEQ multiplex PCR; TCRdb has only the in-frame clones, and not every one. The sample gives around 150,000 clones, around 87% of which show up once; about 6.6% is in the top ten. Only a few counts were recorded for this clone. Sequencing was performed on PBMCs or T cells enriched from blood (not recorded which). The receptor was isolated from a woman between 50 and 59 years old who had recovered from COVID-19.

This CDR3 reads CASSLMTGDGNTIYF. DNA for the CDR3: TGTGCCAGCAGCTTGATGACAGGGGATGGAAACACCATATATTTT. The chain employs TRBV7-9 and TRBJ1-3; 8 positions match TRBD1. V lost 3 bases and J lost 3; bases outside the gene matches: 4. CDR3 length: 15 amino acids. Germline V gene lookup returns CDR1 SEHNR and CDR2 FQNEAQ (reference sequence).